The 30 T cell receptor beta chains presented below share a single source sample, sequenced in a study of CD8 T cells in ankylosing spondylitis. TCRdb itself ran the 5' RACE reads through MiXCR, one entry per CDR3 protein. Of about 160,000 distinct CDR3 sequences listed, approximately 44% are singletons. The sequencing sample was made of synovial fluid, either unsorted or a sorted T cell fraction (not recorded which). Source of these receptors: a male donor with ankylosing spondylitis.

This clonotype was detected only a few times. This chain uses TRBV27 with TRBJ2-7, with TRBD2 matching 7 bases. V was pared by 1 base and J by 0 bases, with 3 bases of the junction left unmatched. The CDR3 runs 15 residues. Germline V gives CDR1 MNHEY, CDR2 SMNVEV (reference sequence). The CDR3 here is CASSLFGTNSYEQYF. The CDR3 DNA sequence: TGTGCCAGCAGTTTATTTGGGACTAACTCCTACGAGCAGTACTTC.

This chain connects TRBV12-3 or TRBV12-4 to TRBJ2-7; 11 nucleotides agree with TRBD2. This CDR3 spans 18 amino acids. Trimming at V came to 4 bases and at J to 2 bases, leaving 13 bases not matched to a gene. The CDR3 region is CASSWYYIGTSGTYEQYF. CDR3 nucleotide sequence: TGTGCCAGCAGTTGGTATTATATTGGGACTAGCGGTACCTACGAGCAGTACTTC.

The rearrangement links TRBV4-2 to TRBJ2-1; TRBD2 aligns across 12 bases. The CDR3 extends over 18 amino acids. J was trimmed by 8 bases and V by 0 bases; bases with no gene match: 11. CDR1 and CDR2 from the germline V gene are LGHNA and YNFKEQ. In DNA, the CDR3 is TGTGCCAGCAGCCAAGATGATTTCGTAGGACTAGCGGGGCATGAGCAGTTCTTC. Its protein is CASSQDDFVGLAGHEQFF.

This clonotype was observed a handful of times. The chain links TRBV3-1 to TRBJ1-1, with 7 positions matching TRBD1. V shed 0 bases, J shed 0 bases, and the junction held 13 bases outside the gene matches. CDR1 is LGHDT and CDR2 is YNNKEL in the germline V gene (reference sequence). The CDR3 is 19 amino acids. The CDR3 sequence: CASSQESPRGDSMNTEAFF. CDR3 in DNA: TGTGCCAGCAGCCAAGAATCCCCTCGTGGGGACAGCATGAACACTGAAGCTTTCTTT.

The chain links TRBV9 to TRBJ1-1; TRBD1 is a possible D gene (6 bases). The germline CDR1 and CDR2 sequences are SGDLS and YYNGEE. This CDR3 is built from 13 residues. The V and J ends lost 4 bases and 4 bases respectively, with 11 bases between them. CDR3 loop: CASSTTGTTEAFF. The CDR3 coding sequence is TGTGCCAGCAGCACAACAGGGACCACTGAAGCTTTCTTT.

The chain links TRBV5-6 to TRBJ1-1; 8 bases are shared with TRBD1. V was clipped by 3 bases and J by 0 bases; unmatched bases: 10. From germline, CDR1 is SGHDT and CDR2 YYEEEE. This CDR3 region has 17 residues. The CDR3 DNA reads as TGTGCCAGCAGCTCTATTGACAGGGGTGAGGTGAACACTGAAGCTTTCTTT. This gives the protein CASSSIDRGEVNTEAFF.

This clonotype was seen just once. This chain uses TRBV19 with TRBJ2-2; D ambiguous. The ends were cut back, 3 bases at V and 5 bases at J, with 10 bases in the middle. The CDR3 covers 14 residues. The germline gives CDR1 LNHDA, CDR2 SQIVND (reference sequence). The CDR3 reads CASSMAATTGELFF. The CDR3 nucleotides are TGTGCCAGTAGTATGGCGGCGACTACCGGGGAGCTGTTTTTT.

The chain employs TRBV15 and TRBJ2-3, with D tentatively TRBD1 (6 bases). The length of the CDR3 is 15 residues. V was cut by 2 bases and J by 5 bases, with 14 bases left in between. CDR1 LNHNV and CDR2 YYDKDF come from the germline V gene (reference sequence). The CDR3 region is CATSRWNRAGDTQYF. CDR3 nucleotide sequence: TGTGCCACCAGCAGATGGAACAGGGCAGGAGATACGCAGTATTTT.

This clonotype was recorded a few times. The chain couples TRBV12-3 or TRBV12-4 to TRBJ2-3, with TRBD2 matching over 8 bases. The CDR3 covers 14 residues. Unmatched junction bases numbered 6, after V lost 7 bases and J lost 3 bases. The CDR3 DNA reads TGTGCCAGCACCCGGACTAGCCCAACAGATACGCAGTATTTT. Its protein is CASTRTSPTDTQYF.

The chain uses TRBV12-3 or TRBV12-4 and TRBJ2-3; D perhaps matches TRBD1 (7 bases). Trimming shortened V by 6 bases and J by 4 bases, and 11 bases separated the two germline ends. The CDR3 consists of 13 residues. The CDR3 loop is CASRDRDSDTQYF. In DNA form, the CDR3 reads TGTGCCAGCAGAGACAGGGACTCAGATACGCAGTATTTT.

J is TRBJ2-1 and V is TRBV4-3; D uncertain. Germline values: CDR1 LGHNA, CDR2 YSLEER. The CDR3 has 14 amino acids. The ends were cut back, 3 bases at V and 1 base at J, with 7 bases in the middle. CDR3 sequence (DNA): TGCGCCAGCAGCCAGTGGCCATCCTACAATGAGCAGTTCTTC. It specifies CASSQWPSYNEQFF.

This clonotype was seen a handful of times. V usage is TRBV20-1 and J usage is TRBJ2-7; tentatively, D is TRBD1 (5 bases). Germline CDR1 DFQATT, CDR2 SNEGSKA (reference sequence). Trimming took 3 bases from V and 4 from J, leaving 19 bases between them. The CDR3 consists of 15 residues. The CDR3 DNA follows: TGCAGTGCTAGGCCACTGGCAGGGTCCTTTTACGAGCAGTACTTC. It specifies CSARPLAGSFYEQYF.

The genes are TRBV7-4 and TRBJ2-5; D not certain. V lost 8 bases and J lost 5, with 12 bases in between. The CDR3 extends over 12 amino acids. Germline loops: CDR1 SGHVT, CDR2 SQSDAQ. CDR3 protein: CASSKGSETQYF. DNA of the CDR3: TGTGCCAGCTCGAAGGGCTCTGAGACCCAGTACTTC.

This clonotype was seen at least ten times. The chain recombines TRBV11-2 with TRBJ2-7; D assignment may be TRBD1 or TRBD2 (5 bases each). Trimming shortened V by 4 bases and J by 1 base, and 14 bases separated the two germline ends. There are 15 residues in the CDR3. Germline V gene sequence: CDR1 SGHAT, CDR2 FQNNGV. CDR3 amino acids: CASSWGPLDSYEQYF. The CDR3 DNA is TGTGCCAGCAGCTGGGGACCCCTAGATTCCTACGAGCAGTACTTC.

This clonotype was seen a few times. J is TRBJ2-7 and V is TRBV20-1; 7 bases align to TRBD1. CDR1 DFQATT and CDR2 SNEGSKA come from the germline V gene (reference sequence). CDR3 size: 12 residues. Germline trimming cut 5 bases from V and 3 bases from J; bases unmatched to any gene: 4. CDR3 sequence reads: CSAVNRGYEQYF. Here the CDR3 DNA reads TGCAGTGCTGTAAACAGGGGCTACGAGCAGTACTTC.

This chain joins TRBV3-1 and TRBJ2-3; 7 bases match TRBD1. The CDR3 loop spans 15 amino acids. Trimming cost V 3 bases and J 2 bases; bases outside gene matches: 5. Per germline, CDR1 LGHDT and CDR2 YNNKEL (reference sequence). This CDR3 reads CASSHPGQLTDTQYF. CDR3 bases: TGTGCCAGCAGCCACCCGGGACAGCTCACAGATACGCAGTATTTT.

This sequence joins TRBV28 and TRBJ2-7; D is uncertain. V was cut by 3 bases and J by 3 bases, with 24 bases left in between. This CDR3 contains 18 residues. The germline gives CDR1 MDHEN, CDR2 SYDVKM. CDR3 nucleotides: TGTGCCAGCAGTTTTGATGTAGGCAGACCGGTCTTAGGCTACGAGCAGTACTTC. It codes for CASSFDVGRPVLGYEQYF.

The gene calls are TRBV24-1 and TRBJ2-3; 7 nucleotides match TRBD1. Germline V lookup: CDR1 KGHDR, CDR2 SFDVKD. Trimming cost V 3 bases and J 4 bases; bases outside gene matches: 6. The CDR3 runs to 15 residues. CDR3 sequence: CATSDPDRVPDTQYF. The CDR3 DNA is TGTGCCACCAGTGATCCAGACAGGGTACCAGATACGCAGTATTTT.

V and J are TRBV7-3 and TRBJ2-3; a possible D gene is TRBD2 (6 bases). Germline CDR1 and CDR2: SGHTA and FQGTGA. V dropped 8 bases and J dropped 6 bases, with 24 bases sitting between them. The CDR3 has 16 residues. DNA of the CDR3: TGTGCCAGCTGTACCTCCCGGGACTGTTCGGGCGATACGCAGTATTTT. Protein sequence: CASCTSRDCSGDTQYF. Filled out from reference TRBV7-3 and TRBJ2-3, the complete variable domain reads GAGVSQTPSNKVTEKGKYVELRCDPISGHTALYWYRQSLGQGPEFLIYFQGTGAADDSGLPNDRFFAVRPEGSVSTLKIQRTERGDSAVYLCASCTSRDCSGDTQYFGPGTRLTVL.

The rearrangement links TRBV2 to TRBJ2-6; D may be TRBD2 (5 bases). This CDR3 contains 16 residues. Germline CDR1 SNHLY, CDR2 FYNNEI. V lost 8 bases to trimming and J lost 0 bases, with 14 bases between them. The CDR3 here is CASVRPGVSGANVLTF. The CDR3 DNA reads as TGTGCCAGCGTGAGGCCCGGGGTCTCTGGGGCCAACGTCCTGACTTTC.

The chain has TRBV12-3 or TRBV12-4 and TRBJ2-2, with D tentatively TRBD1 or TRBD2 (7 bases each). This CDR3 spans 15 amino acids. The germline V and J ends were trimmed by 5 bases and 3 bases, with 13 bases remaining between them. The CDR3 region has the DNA TGTGCCAGCAGTCGACAGGGAGGGTACACCGGGGAGCTGTTTTTT. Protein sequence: CASSRQGGYTGELFF.

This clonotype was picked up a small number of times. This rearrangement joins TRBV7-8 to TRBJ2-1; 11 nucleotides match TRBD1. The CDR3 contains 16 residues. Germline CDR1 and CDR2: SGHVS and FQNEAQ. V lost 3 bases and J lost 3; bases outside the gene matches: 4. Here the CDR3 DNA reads TGTGCCAGCAGCTTGGGACAGGGGGTTCACTACAATGAGCAGTTCTTC. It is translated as CASSLGQGVHYNEQFF.

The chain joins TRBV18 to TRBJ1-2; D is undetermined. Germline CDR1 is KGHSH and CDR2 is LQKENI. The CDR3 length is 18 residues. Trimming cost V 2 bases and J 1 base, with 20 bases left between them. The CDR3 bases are TGTGCCAGCTCACCATTACGACGGCCACCACCGAGTAACTATGGCTACACCTTC. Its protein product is CASSPLRRPPPSNYGYTF.

The CDR3 sequence is CATSRTGSNQPQHF. The CDR3 nucleotides are TGTGCCACCAGCAGGACAGGGAGCAATCAGCCCCAGCATTTT. V gene TRBV15 combines with J gene TRBJ1-5; 7 nucleotides line up with TRBD1. The germline V gene encodes CDR1 LNHNV and CDR2 YYDKDF (reference sequence). The junction had 0 bases not matched to a gene; V was cut back by 3 bases and J by 1 base. The CDR3 covers 14 residues.

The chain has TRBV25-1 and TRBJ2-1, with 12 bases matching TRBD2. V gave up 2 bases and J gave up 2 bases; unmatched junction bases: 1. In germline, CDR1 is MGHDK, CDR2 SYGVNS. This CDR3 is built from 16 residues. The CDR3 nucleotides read TGTGCCAGCAGTGAACTAGCGGGAGGGCCCTACAATGAGCAGTTCTTC. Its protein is CASSELAGGPYNEQFF.

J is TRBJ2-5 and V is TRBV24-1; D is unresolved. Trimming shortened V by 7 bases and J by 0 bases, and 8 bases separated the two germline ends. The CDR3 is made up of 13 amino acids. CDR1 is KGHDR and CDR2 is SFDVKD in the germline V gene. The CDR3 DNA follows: TGTGCCACCAGCGATCTGTACCAAGAGACCCAGTACTTC. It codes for CATSDLYQETQYF.

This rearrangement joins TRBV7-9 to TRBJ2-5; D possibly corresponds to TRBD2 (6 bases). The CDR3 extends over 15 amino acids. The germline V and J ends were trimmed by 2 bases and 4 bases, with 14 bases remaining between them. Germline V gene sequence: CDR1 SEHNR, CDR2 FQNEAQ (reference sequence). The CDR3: CASSLRGLGGETQYF. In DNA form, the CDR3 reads TGTGCCAGCAGCTTAAGGGGTCTGGGGGGAGAGACCCAGTACTTC.

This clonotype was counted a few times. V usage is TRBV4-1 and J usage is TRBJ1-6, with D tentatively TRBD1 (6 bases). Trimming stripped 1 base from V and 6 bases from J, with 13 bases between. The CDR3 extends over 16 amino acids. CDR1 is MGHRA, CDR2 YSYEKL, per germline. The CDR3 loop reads CASSQGGGGGNSPLHF. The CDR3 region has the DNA TGCGCCAGCAGCCAAGGGGGGGGAGGGGGTAATTCACCCCTCCACTTT.

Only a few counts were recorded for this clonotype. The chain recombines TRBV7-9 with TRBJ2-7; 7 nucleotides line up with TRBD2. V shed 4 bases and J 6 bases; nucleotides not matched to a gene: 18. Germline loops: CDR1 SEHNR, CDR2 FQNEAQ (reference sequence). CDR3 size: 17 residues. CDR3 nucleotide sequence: TGTGCCAGCAGCTCAAGGGACGGCGGGAGTCTTCCCTCCGAGCAGTACTTC. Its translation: CASSSRDGGSLPSEQYF.

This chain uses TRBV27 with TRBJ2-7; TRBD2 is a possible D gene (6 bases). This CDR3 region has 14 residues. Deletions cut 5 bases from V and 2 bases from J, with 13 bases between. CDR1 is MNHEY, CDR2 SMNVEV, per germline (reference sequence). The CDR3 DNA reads TGTGCCAGCAGTCCCCGGGCGGGAACCTACGAGCAGTACTTC. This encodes CASSPRAGTYEQYF.